The present T cell receptor (beta chain) was sequenced within a study of cytomegalovirus exposure and HLA in healthy donors. Study overall: A subsequent analysis stated that the roughly 130 validation repertoires were run on the same platform as the roughly 670 first-cohort repertoires.

General study points: Generally TCR sequences proved uncommon, though certain public TCRs appeared in numerous donors. According to a subsequent analysis, TCR clusters from the first cohort were inclined to appear together in the 110 or so validation repertoires. Among the CMV-associated chains, a few were confirmed in vitro as specific for CMV antigens.

Concerning this clone: As yet, its antigen is unknown.

V shed 6 bases, J shed 2 bases, and the junction held 6 bases outside the gene matches. This CDR3 is 15 amino acids long. Germline CDR1 LNHDA, CDR2 SQIVND (reference sequence). Measured with immunoSEQ multiplex PCR; TCRdb has only the in-frame clones, and not every one. This table has fewer than 400,000 clones, 88% appearing once. Material for sequencing was PBMCs. The V and J genes are TRBV19 and TRBJ2-7, with 11 positions matching TRBD2. This clonotype originated in a man between 25 and 39 years old in good health and CMV-seronegative. CDR3 amino acids: CASRDLAGGPYEQYF. CDR3 nucleotide sequence: TGTGCCAGTAGGGACCTAGCGGGGGGCCCCTACGAGCAGTACTTC.